This T cell receptor beta chain was sequenced in a study of shared clonotypes between healthy human individuals. General study points: Donor scarcity curtailed the genetic and exposure-history diversity represented herein. In contrast to clonotypes shared by all four donors, non-shared clonotypes had lower generation probabilities. Naive subsets tended to show greater estimated richness than memory subsets.

Produced via immunoSEQ multiplex PCR; TCRdb's table is partial and in-frame only. The data hold about 1 million clones, with around three quarters observed a single time. Those who donated were healthy HIV-negative adults, with no recent acute infections or vaccinations reported. As for this clone: Its cognate antigen is unknown.

The CDR3 runs to 13 residues. The germline V gene has CDR1 MDHEN and CDR2 SYDVKM. Trimming removed 7 bases at V and 6 bases at J, with 15 bases between. The chain links TRBV28 to TRBJ1-1; TRBD1 might be the D (6 bases). The clonotype was recovered from a man younger than 30 in good health. Some clones in this sample may be carry-over from other donors' samples. Sequenced sample: memory CD4+ T cells from PBMCs. Subset denoted: CD45RA-negative fraction. This CDR3 is CASTPRGGSEAFF. CDR3 DNA: TGTGCCAGCACCCCTAGGGGGGGCTCTGAAGCTTTCTTT. Full variable domain (missing parts from reference TRBV28 and TRBJ1-1): DVKVTQSSRYLVKRTGEKVFLECVQDMDHENMFWYRQDPGLGLRLIYFSYDVKMKEKGDIPEGYSVSREKKERFSLILESASTNQTSMYLCASTPRGGSEAFFGQGTRLTVV.